These T cell receptor beta chains were read from a single sample in a study of shared clonotypes between healthy human individuals. Sequencing was performed with immunoSEQ multiplex PCR; in TCRdb, only in-frame clones are kept and a portion is missing. The profile covers 2 million to 2.5 million clones, with 85% to 95% appearing a single time and about 0.39% taken by the ten largest. Input material: naive CD4+ T cells from PBMCs. Source of these receptors: a man aged 18 to 29 in good health. Some clones in this sample may be carry-over from other donors' samples. Both conserved end residues are part of each CDR3. A D gene is named only where the DNA matches it firmly. Clone size is not always given. Where it is, it says once, few, many or a class for expanded clones.

d_gene	len	v_gene	abundance	j_gene	CDR3nt	CDR3aa
TRBD2	14	TRBV25-1	NA	TRBJ2-3	TGTGCCAGCAGACCTAGCGGGGGCACAGATACGCAGTATTTT	CASRPSGGTDTQYF
NA	15	TRBV14	NA	TRBJ1-2	TGTGCCAGCAGCCAGACCTACCTCGGCAACTATGGCTACACCTTC	CASSQTYLGNYGYTF
NA	12	TRBV6-1	NA	TRBJ2-1	TGTGCCAGCAACCCATCTTACAATGAGCAGTTCTTC	CASNPSYNEQFF
TRBD1	15	TRBV5-1	NA	TRBJ2-5	TGCGCCAGCAGCCTGGGACAGGCATCGAAAGAGACCCAGTACTTC	CASSLGQASKETQYF
NA	15	TRBV28	NA	TRBJ1-3	TGTGCCAGCAGTTTATTAGACAGCTCTGGAAACACCATATATTTT	CASSLLDSSGNTIYF
NA	15	TRBV7-9	NA	TRBJ2-2	TGTGCCAGCAGCTTAGTCGCAGGAGGAACCGGGGAGCTGTTTTTT	CASSLVAGGTGELFF
NA	13	TRBV7-9	NA	TRBJ2-2	TGTGCCAGCAGCTTATTAGGGGCCGGGGAGCTGTTTTTT	CASSLLGAGELFF
NA	15	TRBV7-2	once	TRBJ2-7	TGTGCCAGCAGCTCCTATGGGGCGTCCATCTACGAGCAGTACTTC	CASSSYGASIYEQYF
NA	14	TRBV18	NA	TRBJ2-2	TGTGCCAGCTCCCCCGGGACTAACACCGGGGAGCTGTTTTTT	CASSPGTNTGELFF
NA	13	TRBV5-1	NA	TRBJ2-1	TGCGCCAGCAGCGAGTTCGACGGGAGTGAGCAGTTCTTC	CASSEFDGSEQFF
TRBD2	15	TRBV6-4	NA	TRBJ2-3	TGTGCCAGCAGATTAAGAGCGGGAGGCCCAGATACGCAGTATTTT	CASRLRAGGPDTQYF
NA	16	TRBV10-3	NA	TRBJ1-3	TGTGCCATCAGTGAGAGGCAGGTATTCTCTGGAAACACCATATATTTT	CAISERQVFSGNTIYF
NA	16	TRBV18	NA	TRBJ1-1	TGTGCCAGCTCACCACTCCAGGGGAGGGTAGCCACTGAAGCTTTCTTT	CASSPLQGRVATEAFF
TRBD2	14	TRBV13	NA	TRBJ2-7	TGTGCCAGCAGCCATTCGCGGGAGAAATACGAGCAGTACTTC	CASSHSREKYEQYF
NA	16	TRBV19	once	TRBJ2-1	TGTGCCAGTAGTATTTCGGGACGGCATCTCTACAATGAGCAGTTCTTC	CASSISGRHLYNEQFF
TRBD1	16	TRBV9	NA	TRBJ2-5	TGTGCCAGCAGCGTTACCGGGACAGGGGGGTGGGAGACCCAGTACTTC	CASSVTGTGGWETQYF
NA	17	TRBV5-4	NA	TRBJ2-2	TGTGCCAGCAGCTTGACGGCTCGGGGAATGGACACCGGGGAGCTGTTTTTT	CASSLTARGMDTGELFF
TRBD1	16	TRBV4-1	NA	TRBJ2-1	TGCGCCAGCAGCCAAGATGATCGGGACAGTTACAATGAGCAGTTCTTC	CASSQDDRDSYNEQFF
TRBD2	15	TRBV11-3	NA	TRBJ2-1	TGTGCCAGCAGCTTTGGGACTAGCGGCTACAATGAGCAGTTCTTC	CASSFGTSGYNEQFF
NA	15	TRBV5-1	NA	TRBJ2-1	TGCGCCAGCAGCGCAGGAGACGTTTTTGGCAATGAGCAGTTCTTC	CASSAGDVFGNEQFF
NA	13	TRBV4-1	NA	TRBJ2-1	TGCGCCAGCAGCCAAGATATCAGGTATGAGCAGTTCTTC	CASSQDIRYEQFF
NA	13	TRBV30	few	TRBJ1-5	TGTGCCTGGAGTGTATCGGGGAATCAGCCCCAGCATTTT	CAWSVSGNQPQHF
TRBD1	16	TRBV9	NA	TRBJ1-3	TGTGCCAGCAGCGTAAGGCAGGGGGCGGCTGGAAACACCATATATTTT	CASSVRQGAAGNTIYF
TRBD1	16	TRBV5-1	NA	TRBJ2-5	TGCGCCAGCAGCTTGGGGTCACAGGGGCTGGGAGAGACCCAGTACTTC	CASSLGSQGLGETQYF
NA	15	TRBV9	NA	TRBJ1-5	TGTGCCAGCAGCCCCACGCCAACAACCTCTCAGCCCCAGCATTTT	CASSPTPTTSQPQHF
TRBD1	15	TRBV18	NA	TRBJ2-3	TGTGCCAGCTCATTCGGGACAGGGGGTATCGATACGCAGTATTTT	CASSFGTGGIDTQYF
NA	15	TRBV28	once	TRBJ2-7	TGTGCCAGCAGTCCCCCGGGGGTGTCCGGCTACGAGCAGTACTTC	CASSPPGVSGYEQYF
NA	15	TRBV6-5	NA	TRBJ2-7	TGTGCCAGCAGTTACTCGACGTCGGGATACTACGAGCAGTACTTC	CASSYSTSGYYEQYF
NA	15	TRBV18	NA	TRBJ2-7	TGTGCCAGCTCACCAAAGGGACGGACCCCGGAGGAGCAGTACTTC	CASSPKGRTPEEQYF
NA	11	TRBV28	NA	TRBJ2-5	TGTGCCAGCAGTTTTAGTGGGACCCAGTACTTC	CASSFSGTQYF
NA	14	TRBV10-2	NA	TRBJ2-1	TGCGCCAGCATGTGGACCCTAGGGGGAGGTGAGCAGTTCTTC	CASMWTLGGGEQFF
NA	15	TRBV27	NA	TRBJ1-4	TGTGCCAGCGCCCAGGGGCTGTGGACTAATGAAAAACTGTTTTTT	CASAQGLWTNEKLFF
NA	15	TRBV11-2	NA	TRBJ2-3	TGTGCCAGCAGCTTAGTAGCCGGCCCGCGGTATACGCAGTATTTT	CASSLVAGPRYTQYF